One and the same sample provided the 18 T cell receptor beta chains below, sequenced in a study of cytomegalovirus exposure and HLA in healthy donors. The PCR had 60 Vbeta and 13 Jbeta primers. The assay was immunoSEQ multiplex PCR, and TCRdb's table has in-frame clones only and misses some. The sample consists of 150,000 to 160,000 clones, about 80% of them appearing once. The specimen sequenced was PBMCs. These receptors were obtained from a woman aged 50 to 60 in good health and CMV-seropositive.

V and J are TRBV6-1 and TRBJ2-3, with TRBD2 identical over 10 bases. Germline trimming cut 8 bases from V and 2 bases from J; bases unmatched to any gene: 7. Germline values: CDR1 MNHNS, CDR2 SASEGT. The CDR3 extends over 15 amino acids. In DNA form, the CDR3 reads TGTGCCAGCGGGACCCTAGCGGGGGTCACAGATACGCAGTATTTT. Translation: CASGTLAGVTDTQYF.

The chain carries TRBV2 and TRBJ2-7, with TRBD1 as a possible D gene (5 bases). V gave up 8 bases and J gave up 5 bases, with 25 bases separating them. In germline, CDR1 is SNHLY, CDR2 FYNNEI. The length of the CDR3 is 16 residues. CDR3 sequence: CASGASLQVWKNEQYF. In nucleotides, the CDR3 is TGTGCCAGCGGCGCCTCCCTACAGGTATGGAAAAACGAGCAGTACTTC.

CDR3 sequence: CASRPGQGLVSAFF. CDR3 in DNA: TGTGCCAGCAGACCGGGACAAGGCTTGGTATCGGCTTTCTTT. The chain is built from TRBV27 and TRBJ1-1; a possible D gene is TRBD1 (6 bases). The CDR3 covers 14 residues. Germline values: CDR1 MNHEY, CDR2 SMNVEV (reference sequence). V dropped 6 bases and J dropped 11 bases, with 22 bases sitting between them.

The rearrangement uses TRBV19 and TRBJ1-2; 7 bases are shared with TRBD1. The CDR3 consists of 14 residues. From germline, CDR1 is LNHDA and CDR2 SQIVND (reference sequence). V shed 4 bases, J shed 1 base, and the junction held 3 bases outside the gene matches. For the CDR3, the DNA is TGTGCCAGTAGTACGGGGGACAGTAACTATGGCTACACCTTC. Encoded protein: CASSTGDSNYGYTF. Full variable domain (missing parts from reference TRBV19 and TRBJ1-2): DGGITQSPKYLFRKEGQNVTLSCEQNLNHDAMYWYRQDPGQGLRLIYYSQIVNDFQKGDIAEGYSVSREKKESFPLTVTSAQKNPTAFYLCASSTGDSNYGYTFGSGTRLTVV.

V usage is TRBV5-1 and J usage is TRBJ2-7; D is ambiguous. Germline V gives CDR1 SGHRS, CDR2 YFSETQ. V gave up 0 bases and J gave up 9 bases, with 10 bases separating them. The CDR3 has 12 residues. The CDR3 reads CASSLAGPGQYF. The CDR3 DNA reads TGCGCCAGCAGCTTGGCGGGTCCCGGGCAGTACTTC.

The V call is TRBV5-1, the J call TRBJ1-4; TRBD1 agrees at 10 bases. Germline trimming cut 5 bases from V and 0 bases from J; bases unmatched to any gene: 28. Germline CDR1 reads SGHRS; CDR2 reads YFSETQ. This CDR3 comprises 24 residues. For the CDR3, the DNA is TGCGCCAGCAGGTTTGATCTCCGGGACAGGGGTAGCTCCGGCTCCGATTCAACTAATGAAAAACTGTTTTTT. This gives the protein CASRFDLRDRGSSGSDSTNEKLFF.

This chain joins TRBV29-1 and TRBJ2-3; 8 positions agree with TRBD2. The CDR3 length is 13 residues. The trim removed 7 bases at V and 5 bases at J, leaving 8 bases unmatched. The germline CDR1 and CDR2 sequences are SQVTM and ANQGSEA. The CDR3: CSADGGAGDTQYF. The CDR3 DNA sequence: TGCAGCGCCGACGGGGGGGCTGGAGATACGCAGTATTTT.

The J gene is TRBJ2-1, the V gene TRBV4-3; 8 positions match TRBD2. The trim removed 0 bases at V and 3 bases at J, leaving 13 bases unmatched. The CDR3 has 19 residues. Germline loops: CDR1 LGHNA, CDR2 YSLEER. In DNA form, the CDR3 reads TGCGCCAGCAGCCAAGATCCGAGCGGGGGCGCCAACCGCTACAATGAGCAGTTCTTC. Amino acids: CASSQDPSGGANRYNEQFF.

The CDR3 coding sequence is TGTGCCACCAGCAGAGCTATCTACTCTAATGAAAAACTGTTTTTT. Its protein is CATSRAIYSNEKLFF. The chain couples TRBV15 to TRBJ1-4, with unresolved D. The CDR3 consists of 15 residues. From germline, CDR1 is LNHNV and CDR2 YYDKDF (reference sequence). The V and J ends lost 1 base and 3 bases respectively, with 9 bases between them.

This chain uses TRBV27 with TRBJ2-7; 7 positions match TRBD2. This CDR3 is 13 amino acids long. Germline V gene data show CDR1 as MNHEY and CDR2 as SMNVEV (reference sequence). The CDR3 loop is CGPLSGAENEQYF. CDR3 nucleotide sequence: TGTGGACCTCTAAGCGGGGCGGAGAACGAGCAGTACTTC.

This sequence joins TRBV4-2 and TRBJ2-4; 9 bases are shared with TRBD2. This CDR3 contains 19 residues. CDR1 LGHNA and CDR2 YNFKEQ come from the germline V gene. V gave up 0 bases and J gave up 0 bases; unmatched junction bases: 9. The chain's CDR3 is CASSQDPSGGSGAKNIQYF. The CDR3 nucleotides are TGTGCCAGCAGCCAAGATCCGAGCGGGGGGTCGGGAGCCAAAAACATTCAGTACTTC.

Regarding this clone: The same CDR3 can be traced to other DNA sequences in this sample. This rearrangement joins TRBV27 to TRBJ2-4, with 7 nucleotides matching TRBD1. The CDR3 runs to 14 residues. Germline V gene data show CDR1 as MNHEY and CDR2 as SMNVEV (reference sequence). The ends lost 5 bases at V and 9 bases at J; junction bases unmatched: 10. The CDR3 protein is CASSPGQGVSIQYF. In DNA, the CDR3 is TGTGCCAGCAGTCCTGGGCAGGGGGTTAGCATTCAGTACTTC.

This clone was found once. The J gene is TRBJ1-2, the V gene TRBV2; a weak D match, TRBD1 (5 bases). Germline CDR1 SNHLY, CDR2 FYNNEI. The CDR3 has 11 residues. The V end lost 11 bases, the J end lost 7 bases, and 14 bases lay between the germline ends. The CDR3, as DNA: TGTGCCGGAGGGAGGGACGGTGGCTACACCTTC. Translated, it gives CAGGRDGGYTF.

This clone was observed a few times. J is TRBJ2-1 and V is TRBV4-1; no reliable D call. The germline gives CDR1 MGHRA, CDR2 YSYEKL. Trimming took 0 bases from V and 4 from J, leaving 4 bases between them. The CDR3 has 13 residues. The CDR3 DNA sequence: TGCGCCAGCAGCCAAGATCCTTACAATGAGCAGTTCTTC. This gives the protein CASSQDPYNEQFF.

The genes are TRBV4-1 and TRBJ1-2, with D possibly TRBD1 on 5 matching bases. The ends were cut back, 0 bases at V and 4 bases at J, with 18 bases in the middle. CDR1 and CDR2 from the germline V gene are MGHRA and YSYEKL. The CDR3 runs 17 residues. The CDR3, as DNA: TGCGCCAGCAGCCAAGAGGGGTCGGCCAGGGTCGGCTATGGCTACACCTTC. Translated, it gives CASSQEGSARVGYGYTF.

The chain recombines TRBV5-6 with TRBJ1-5; D remains ambiguous. The germline V gene has CDR1 SGHDT and CDR2 YYEEEE. The V end was cut by 0 bases, the J end by 8 bases, with 9 bases between. The CDR3 covers 13 residues. The CDR3 DNA is TGTGCCAGCAGCTTGGGGCACGGGGAGCCCCAGCATTTT. It specifies CASSLGHGEPQHF.

J is TRBJ2-7 and V is TRBV5-1, with 9 bases that match TRBD1. Germline lookup yields CDR1 SGHRS and CDR2 YFSETQ. V shed 3 bases and J 3 bases; nucleotides not matched to a gene: 4. The length of the CDR3 is 14 residues. The CDR3 sequence: CASSSSTGGYEQYF. For the CDR3, the DNA is TGCGCCAGCAGCTCCTCGACAGGGGGCTACGAGCAGTACTTC.

A single count supports this clone. This chain joins TRBV7-3 and TRBJ1-1; no firm D call. Trimming took off 6 bases at V and 0 bases at J, with 11 bases between the two ends. Germline CDR1 reads SGHTA; CDR2 reads FQGTGA. This CDR3 region has 14 residues. CDR3 sequence (DNA): TGTGCCAGCAGTTTGGGCAGCATGAACACTGAAGCTTTCTTT. Protein product: CASSLGSMNTEAFF.